Described below is a single T cell receptor beta chain sequence and its context. The CDR3 is 13 residues long. V dropped 6 bases and J dropped 5 bases, with 10 bases sitting between them. Per the germline V gene, CDR1 is MDHEN and CDR2 is SYDVKM. The record originates from a study of blood T cell repertoires in COVID-19. The assay was immunoSEQ multiplex PCR, and TCRdb's table has in-frame clones only and misses some. The sample consists of about 230,000 clones, over 65% of them appearing once. The sequence came from an older woman with active or convalescent COVID-19. The material sequenced was peripheral blood. The chain joins TRBV28 to TRBJ2-2; D might be TRBD1 (6 bases). The CDR3 DNA follows: TGTGCCAGCAGCCTCACAGGGACCGGGGAGCTGTTTTTT. This codes for CASSLTGTGELFF.